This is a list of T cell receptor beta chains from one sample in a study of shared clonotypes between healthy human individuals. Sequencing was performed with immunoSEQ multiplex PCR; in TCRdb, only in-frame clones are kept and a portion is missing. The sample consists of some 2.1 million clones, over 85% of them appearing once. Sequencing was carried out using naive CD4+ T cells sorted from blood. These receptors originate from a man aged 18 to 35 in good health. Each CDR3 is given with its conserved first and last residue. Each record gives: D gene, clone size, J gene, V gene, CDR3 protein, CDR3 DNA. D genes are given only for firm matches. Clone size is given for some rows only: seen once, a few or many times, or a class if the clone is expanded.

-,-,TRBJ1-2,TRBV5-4,CASSPRTSDGYTF,TGTGCCAGCAGCCCACGGACATCGGATGGCTACACCTTC
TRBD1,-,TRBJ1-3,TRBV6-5,CASSPTGGVGNTIYF,TGTGCCAGCAGTCCAACAGGGGGTGTTGGAAACACCATATATTTT
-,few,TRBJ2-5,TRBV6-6,CASGDATRRSRETQYF,TGTGCCAGCGGAGACGCAACCAGGCGCTCACGGGAGACCCAGTACTTC
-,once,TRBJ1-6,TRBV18,CASSPSGYNSPLHF,TGTGCCAGCTCACCATCTGGGTATAATTCACCCCTCCACTTT
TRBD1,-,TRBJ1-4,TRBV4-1,CASSSRTGLGEKLFF,TGCGCCAGCAGCTCCCGGACAGGGTTGGGTGAAAAACTGTTTTTT
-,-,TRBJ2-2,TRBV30,CAWKTSLPGELFF,TGTGCCTGGAAAACTAGCCTACCCGGGGAGCTGTTTTTT
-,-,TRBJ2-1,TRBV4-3,CASSQDQGVYNEQFF,TGCGCCAGCAGCCAAGATCAAGGGGTCTACAATGAGCAGTTCTTC
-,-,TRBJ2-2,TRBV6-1,CASSEPHQGGELFF,TGTGCCAGCAGTGAACCGCATCAAGGCGGGGAGCTGTTTTTT
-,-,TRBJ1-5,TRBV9,CASSVGPEGQPQHF,TGTGCCAGCAGCGTAGGTCCGGAGGGCCAGCCCCAGCATTTT
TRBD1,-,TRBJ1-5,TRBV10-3,CAISEGQGGGQPQHF,TGTGCCATCAGTGAAGGACAGGGCGGAGGTCAGCCCCAGCATTTT
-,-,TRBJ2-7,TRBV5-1,CASSYKSDVSYEQYF,TGCGCCAGCAGCTACAAATCGGACGTGTCCTACGAGCAGTACTTC
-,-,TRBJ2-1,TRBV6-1,CASSEYLESSYNEQFF,TGTGCCAGCAGTGAATACCTGGAAAGCTCCTACAATGAGCAGTTCTTC
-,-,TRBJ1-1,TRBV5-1,CASRLQPNTEAFF,TGCGCCAGCAGGCTACAGCCGAACACTGAAGCTTTCTTT
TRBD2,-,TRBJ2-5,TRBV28,CASSLGGGLQETQYF,TGTGCCAGCAGTTTGGGCGGGGGTCTCCAAGAGACCCAGTACTTC
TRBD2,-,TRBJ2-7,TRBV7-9,CASSAGLARSSYEQYF,TGTGCCAGCAGCGCGGGACTAGCCCGGAGCTCCTACGAGCAGTACTTC
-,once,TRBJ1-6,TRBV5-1,CASSWIGLSYNSPLHF,TGCGCCAGCAGCTGGATAGGATTGTCCTATAATTCACCCCTCCACTTT
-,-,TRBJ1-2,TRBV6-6,CASSSPGDRGNYGYTF,TGTGCCAGCAGTAGCCCGGGGGATCGGGGTAACTATGGCTACACCTTC